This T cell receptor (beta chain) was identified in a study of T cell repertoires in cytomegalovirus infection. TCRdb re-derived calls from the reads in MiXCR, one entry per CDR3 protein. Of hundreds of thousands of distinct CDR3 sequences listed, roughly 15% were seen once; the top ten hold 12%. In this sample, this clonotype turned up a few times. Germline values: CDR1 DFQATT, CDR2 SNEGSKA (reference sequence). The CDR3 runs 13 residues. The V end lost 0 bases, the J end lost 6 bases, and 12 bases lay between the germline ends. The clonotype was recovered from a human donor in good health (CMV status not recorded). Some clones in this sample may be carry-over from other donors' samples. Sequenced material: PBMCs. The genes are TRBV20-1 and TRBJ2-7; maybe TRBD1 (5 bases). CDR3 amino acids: CSARDPRVSEQYF. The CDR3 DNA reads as TGCAGTGCTAGAGACCCCAGGGTGAGCGAGCAGTACTTC.